The 32 T cell receptor beta chains given below trace back to one sample, sequenced in a study of shared clonotypes between healthy human individuals. Generated by immunoSEQ multiplex PCR, the TCRdb table keeps only in-frame clones and is missing some. The sample contains some 550,000 clones, 97% of which appear only once. The sequenced sample consisted of naive CD4+ T cells sorted from blood. Subset indicated: CD45RA+ positively selected. The receptors stem from a woman in her twenties or thirties in good health.

The chain recombines TRBV2 with TRBJ2-7; D is ambiguous. This CDR3 contains 11 residues. Between the trimmed V and J ends, which lost 5 bases and 2 bases, there was a span of 4 bases. Germline V gene data show CDR1 as SNHLY and CDR2 as FYNNEI. This chain's CDR3 is CASSTTYEQYF. For the CDR3, the DNA is TGTGCCAGCAGTACGACCTACGAGCAGTACTTC.

CDR3 amino acids: CASSLQGIGETQYF. The CDR3 nucleotides are TGTGCCAGCAGCCTCCAGGGTATCGGGGAGACCCAGTACTTC. The J gene is TRBJ2-5, the V gene TRBV11-2; a weak D match, TRBD1 (5 bases). Germline CDR1 SGHAT, CDR2 FQNNGV. The CDR3 consists of 14 residues. The ends were cut back, 5 bases at V and 5 bases at J, with 15 bases in the middle.

V is TRBV28 and J is TRBJ2-1, with 9 bases lining up with TRBD2. Germline V gene data show CDR1 as MDHEN and CDR2 as SYDVKM. The CDR3 sequence is 19 residues long. V lost 6 bases and J lost 0; bases outside the gene matches: 15. The DNA of the CDR3 is TGTGCCAGCAGCCCGCTAGCGGGAAAAAGTCTAAGCTCCTACAATGAGCAGTTCTTC. Translation: CASSPLAGKSLSSYNEQFF.

The J gene is TRBJ2-7, the V gene TRBV5-6, with a possible D match to TRBD1 (6 bases). This CDR3 is built from 13 residues. V shed 5 bases and J shed 5 bases, with 14 bases lying between them. Germline assignment: CDR1 SGHDT and CDR2 YYEEEE. CDR3 sequence: CASRGQGSNEQYF. The CDR3 DNA follows: TGTGCCAGCAGAGGGCAGGGGTCGAACGAGCAGTACTTC. Complete variable domain (other parts from reference TRBV5-6 and TRBJ2-7): DAGVTQSPTHLIKTRGQQVTLRCSPKSGHDTVSWYQQALGQGPQFIFQYYEEEERQRGNFPDRFSGHQFPNYSSELNVNALLLGDSALYLCASRGQGSNEQYFGPGTRLTVT.

The V and J genes are TRBV4-2 and TRBJ1-1; the D is unclear. This CDR3 contains 15 residues. Germline loops: CDR1 LGHNA, CDR2 YNFKEQ. Trimming shortened V by 2 bases and J by 3 bases, and 13 bases separated the two germline ends. CDR3 loop: CASSQRPEVDTEAFF. The CDR3 bases are TGTGCCAGCAGCCAACGGCCGGAGGTGGACACTGAAGCTTTCTTT.

This clone was seen only a few times. The CDR3 sequence: CASSLGVEAFF. The CDR3 DNA follows: TGTGCCAGCAGCTTAGGAGTTGAAGCTTTCTTT. The chain employs TRBV11-2 and TRBJ1-1; D ambiguous. Germline CDR1 and CDR2: SGHAT and FQNNGV. This CDR3 is built from 11 residues. Trimming stripped 1 base from V and 7 bases from J, with 4 bases between.

The rearrangement links TRBV5-4 to TRBJ2-7; TRBD2 agrees at 8 bases. This CDR3 has 15 residues. J was trimmed by 0 bases and V by 7 bases; bases with no gene match: 9. CDR1 and CDR2 (germline): SGHNT, YYREEE (reference sequence). For the CDR3, the DNA is TGTGCCAGCTTGAAGCGGAGCGGGAGCTCCTACGAGCAGTACTTC. Translating gives CASLKRSGSSYEQYF. Complete variable domain (other parts from reference TRBV5-4 and TRBJ2-7): ETGVTQSPTHLIKTRGQQVTLRCSSQSGHNTVSWYQQALGQGPQFIFQYYREEENGRGNFPPRFSGLQFPNYSSELNVNALELDDSALYLCASLKRSGSSYEQYFGPGTRLTVT.

A single count supports this clone. V is TRBV5-4 and J is TRBJ2-3; D gene ambiguous. Deletions cut 2 bases from V and 2 bases from J, with 9 bases between. The CDR3 length is 14 residues. In germline, CDR1 is SGHNT, CDR2 YYREEE (reference sequence). The CDR3 DNA reads as TGTGCCAGCAGCTTCGGAGCTGACACAGATACGCAGTATTTT. Protein sequence: CASSFGADTDTQYF.

As to this clone: At the DNA level, this CDR3 is encoded by other sequences in the same sample as well. The J gene is TRBJ1-4, the V gene TRBV28, with D perhaps matching TRBD1 (6 bases). The V and J ends lost 4 bases and 4 bases respectively, with 10 bases between them. The CDR3 consists of 14 residues. Germline CDR1 MDHEN, CDR2 SYDVKM. The CDR3 spells CASSSGQINEKLFF. The CDR3 nucleotides read TGTGCCAGCAGTTCTGGACAGATTAATGAAAAACTGTTTTTT.

The CDR3 region is CASSYSVGNTEAFF. DNA for the CDR3: TGTGCCAGCAGTTACTCGGTGGGAAACACTGAAGCTTTCTTT. This chain connects TRBV6-5 to TRBJ1-1; D gene uncertain. CDR3 length equals 14 residues. Germline assignment: CDR1 MNHEY and CDR2 SVGAGI. Trimming left V 0 bases short and J 2 bases short, with 7 bases between.

Comments on this clone: Distinct nucleotide sequences in the sample also encode this CDR3. The chain links TRBV7-2 to TRBJ1-5, with TRBD1 as a possible D gene (6 bases). The germline V gene has CDR1 SGHTA and CDR2 FQGNSA. The CDR3 runs to 14 residues. V lost 6 bases to trimming and J lost 3 bases, with 12 bases between them. This chain's CDR3 is CASRGQTINQPQHF. CDR3 coding DNA: TGTGCCAGCAGAGGACAGACCATCAATCAGCCCCAGCATTTT.

The V and J genes are TRBV5-1 and TRBJ2-1, with D unresolved. CDR1 is SGHRS, CDR2 YFSETQ, per germline. Trimming pared 0 bases from V and 4 bases from J, leaving 8 bases between. This CDR3 contains 14 residues. The CDR3 DNA is TGCGCCAGCAGCTTGGAGCACAGATACAATGAGCAGTTCTTC. It codes for CASSLEHRYNEQFF.

The CDR3 DNA sequence: TGTGCCAGCAGCCCTCCCGGGGGCAGCAGGACTGAAGCTTTCTTT. It encodes CASSPPGGSRTEAFF. The chain combines TRBV5-4 with TRBJ1-1; D perhaps matches TRBD1 (6 bases). Germline CDR1 is SGHNT and CDR2 is YYREEE (reference sequence). CDR3 length: 15 amino acids. Trimming removed 4 bases from V and 5 bases from J, with 18 bases in between.

J is TRBJ2-7 and V is TRBV2; TRBD1 matches at 9 bases. V gave up 9 bases and J gave up 6 bases; unmatched junction bases: 9. The CDR3 length is 13 residues. Per germline, CDR1 SNHLY and CDR2 FYNNEI. DNA of the CDR3: TGTGCCAGTTTCCGGGACAGGGTGAGCGAGCAGTACTTC. It specifies CASFRDRVSEQYF.

The rearrangement links TRBV6-6 to TRBJ2-7; TRBD1 matches 7 bases. The CDR3 consists of 14 residues. Trimming removed 2 bases from V and 3 bases from J; junction bases left unmatched: 4. Germline values: CDR1 MNHNY, CDR2 SVGAGI (reference sequence). CDR3 nucleotide sequence: TGTGCCAGCAGTTACCTCGGACAGGTCTACGAGCAGTACTTC. Amino acid sequence: CASSYLGQVYEQYF.

This chain uses TRBV7-9 with TRBJ2-2; D not certain. CDR1 and CDR2 from the germline V gene are SEHNR and FQNEAQ (reference sequence). The V gene lost 5 bases and the J gene lost 0 bases, with 13 bases spanning the gap. This CDR3 comprises 16 residues. The CDR3 DNA is TGTGCCAGCAGCCGCCTGGCTTACGCGAACACCGGGGAGCTGTTTTTT. This codes for CASSRLAYANTGELFF.

The chain combines TRBV6-5 with TRBJ2-1; unclear D gene. Germline assignment: CDR1 MNHEY and CDR2 SVGAGI. This CDR3 has 12 residues. Trimming took 6 bases from V and 5 from J, leaving 8 bases between them. The CDR3 sequence is CASRSYDNEQFF. The CDR3 bases are TGTGCCAGCAGGTCCTACGACAATGAGCAGTTCTTC.

The chain combines TRBV5-1 with TRBJ2-3; the D gene is possibly TRBD2 (5 bases). The germline V and J ends were trimmed by 1 base and 2 bases, with 8 bases remaining between them. The CDR3 is 14 residues long. Germline lookup yields CDR1 SGHRS and CDR2 YFSETQ. CDR3 protein: CASSLQTNTDTQYF. CDR3 bases: TGCGCCAGCAGCTTGCAGACTAACACAGATACGCAGTATTTT.

This sequence joins TRBV5-1 and TRBJ1-5; D may be TRBD1 (5 bases). The CDR3 extends over 16 amino acids. With 3 bases removed from V and 0 bases from J, the gap between germline ends came to 13 bases. In germline, CDR1 is SGHRS, CDR2 YFSETQ. This CDR3 is CASSSVGEYSNQPQHF. As DNA, the CDR3 is TGCGCCAGCAGCTCGGTGGGGGAATATAGCAATCAGCCCCAGCATTTT.

The gene calls are TRBV28 and TRBJ1-2; D is perhaps TRBD1 (5 bases). The CDR3 length is 12 residues. CDR1 MDHEN and CDR2 SYDVKM come from the germline V gene. Trimming shortened V by 5 bases and J by 5 bases, and 9 bases separated the two germline ends. This chain's CDR3 is CASSTTAYGYTF. CDR3 DNA sequence: TGTGCCAGCAGTACGACAGCTTATGGCTACACCTTC.

The chain uses TRBV6-5 and TRBJ1-4; D call uncertain. Per germline, CDR1 MNHEY and CDR2 SVGAGI. This CDR3 comprises 12 residues. Deletions cut 2 bases from V and 8 bases from J, with 6 bases between. The CDR3 reads CASSYKGEKLFF. CDR3 DNA: TGTGCCAGCAGTTACAAAGGGGAAAAACTGTTTTTT.

The gene calls are TRBV2 and TRBJ2-3, with 7 bases that match TRBD1. The germline gives CDR1 SNHLY, CDR2 FYNNEI. The length of the CDR3 is 14 residues. The ends lost 8 bases at V and 1 base at J; junction bases unmatched: 6. CDR3 DNA sequence: TGTGCCAGCCAAAAGGGGGCCGGCACAGATACGCAGTATTTT. Amino acids: CASQKGAGTDTQYF.

The gene calls are TRBV28 and TRBJ1-1; D is unclear. In germline, CDR1 is MDHEN, CDR2 SYDVKM. The ends were cut back, 2 bases at V and 2 bases at J, with 12 bases in the middle. The CDR3 length is 15 residues. In DNA, the CDR3 is TGTGCCAGCAGTTTAGATCGGGCAACTAACACTGAAGCTTTCTTT. Residues: CASSLDRATNTEAFF. Combining the CDR3 with reference TRBV28 and TRBJ1-1 gives the whole variable domain DVKVTQSSRYLVKRTGEKVFLECVQDMDHENMFWYRQDPGLGLRLIYFSYDVKMKEKGDIPEGYSVSREKKERFSLILESASTNQTSMYLCASSLDRATNTEAFFGQGTRLTVV.

This chain links TRBV7-8 with TRBJ2-5; a weak D match, TRBD2 (6 bases). The end of the DNA aligns better with TRBJ2-7, so the J call may be wrong. The CDR3 has 16 amino acids. Germline V gene sequence: CDR1 SGHVS, CDR2 FQNEAQ. Written as DNA, the CDR3 is TGTGCCAGCAGCCCGCGCCCTTCGGGACTCGGCTACGAGCAGTACTTC. Protein sequence: CASSPRPSGLGYEQYF.

About this clone itself: Other DNA sequences of this sample code for an identical CDR3. The chain combines TRBV5-1 with TRBJ2-1, with TRBD2 identical over 8 bases. CDR3 size: 16 residues. Germline-derived CDR1 and CDR2 are SGHRS and YFSETQ. After removal of 0 bases from V and 1 base from J, the junction contained 3 bases not matched to a gene. The CDR3 nucleotides read TGCGCCAGCAGCTTGGTAGCGGGAAGTTCCTACAATGAGCAGTTCTTC. This encodes CASSLVAGSSYNEQFF. Supplemented by reference TRBV5-1 and TRBJ2-1, the full variable domain reads KAGVTQTPRYLIKTRGQQVTLSCSPISGHRSVSWYQQTPGQGLQFLFEYFSETQRNKGNFPGRFSGRQFSNSRSEMNVSTLELGDSALYLCASSLVAGSSYNEQFFGPGTRLTVL.

The chain joins TRBV19 to TRBJ1-2, with 8 nucleotides matching TRBD1. This CDR3 has 19 residues. The germline gives CDR1 LNHDA, CDR2 SQIVND (reference sequence). Trimming took 6 bases from V and 4 from J; bases not matched to a gene: 22. The CDR3 spells CASRPSTGTGPTIRYGYTF. As DNA, the CDR3 is TGTGCCAGTAGACCCTCAACCGGGACAGGCCCTACGATTCGCTATGGCTACACCTTC.

The rearrangement links TRBV27 to TRBJ1-5, with 8 bases identical to TRBD1. This CDR3 is built from 18 residues. V was clipped by 5 bases and J by 0 bases; unmatched bases: 12. The germline gives CDR1 MNHEY, CDR2 SMNVEV (reference sequence). The CDR3: CASSPRRTGTYSNQPQHF. In DNA, the CDR3 is TGTGCCAGCAGTCCCCGGCGGACAGGGACTTATAGCAATCAGCCCCAGCATTTT.

The chain employs TRBV2 and TRBJ2-1, with TRBD2 identical over 9 bases. This CDR3 has 12 residues. Germline lookup yields CDR1 SNHLY and CDR2 FYNNEI. Germline trimming cut 8 bases from V and 8 bases from J; bases unmatched to any gene: 4. CDR3 protein: CASLAGVDEQFF. Here the CDR3 DNA reads TGTGCCAGCTTAGCGGGAGTCGATGAGCAGTTCTTC.

The genes are TRBV6-1 and TRBJ2-5, with D possibly matching TRBD2 (6 bases). This CDR3 contains 13 residues. The V end lost 4 bases, the J end lost 1 base, and 7 bases lay between the germline ends. CDR1 and CDR2 from the germline V gene are MNHNS and SASEGT. The CDR3 is CASSVGGQETQYF. In nucleotides, the CDR3 is TGTGCCAGCAGTGTGGGGGGCCAAGAGACCCAGTACTTC.

CDR3 bases: TGTGCCAGCAGCTTTCTGATCCCAGGGGACTACAATGAGCAGTTCTTC. It translates to CASSFLIPGDYNEQFF. This chain joins TRBV11-2 and TRBJ2-1; D may be TRBD1 (6 bases). The CDR3 spans 16 residues. Germline CDR1 reads SGHAT; CDR2 reads FQNNGV. V lost 3 bases and J lost 3, with 15 bases in between.

This clone was counted a single time. The chain is built from TRBV5-1 and TRBJ2-1; possible D gene TRBD1, 7 bases. V was shortened by 1 base and J by 6 bases, with 11 bases between the two germline ends. This CDR3 comprises 14 residues. CDR1 and CDR2 from the germline V gene are SGHRS and YFSETQ. The CDR3 region is CASSLQGGPNEQFF. CDR3 nucleotides: TGCGCCAGCAGCTTGCAGGGGGGACCCAATGAGCAGTTCTTC.

This clone was seen a single time. The genes are TRBV6-1 and TRBJ2-7; 8 bases agree with TRBD2. V shed 1 base, J shed 3 bases, and the junction held 5 bases outside the gene matches. The length of the CDR3 is 15 residues. CDR1 MNHNS and CDR2 SASEGT come from the germline V gene. The CDR3 loop reads CASSEEDSGNYEQYF. The CDR3 DNA reads as TGTGCCAGCAGTGAAGAGGATAGCGGGAACTACGAGCAGTACTTC.